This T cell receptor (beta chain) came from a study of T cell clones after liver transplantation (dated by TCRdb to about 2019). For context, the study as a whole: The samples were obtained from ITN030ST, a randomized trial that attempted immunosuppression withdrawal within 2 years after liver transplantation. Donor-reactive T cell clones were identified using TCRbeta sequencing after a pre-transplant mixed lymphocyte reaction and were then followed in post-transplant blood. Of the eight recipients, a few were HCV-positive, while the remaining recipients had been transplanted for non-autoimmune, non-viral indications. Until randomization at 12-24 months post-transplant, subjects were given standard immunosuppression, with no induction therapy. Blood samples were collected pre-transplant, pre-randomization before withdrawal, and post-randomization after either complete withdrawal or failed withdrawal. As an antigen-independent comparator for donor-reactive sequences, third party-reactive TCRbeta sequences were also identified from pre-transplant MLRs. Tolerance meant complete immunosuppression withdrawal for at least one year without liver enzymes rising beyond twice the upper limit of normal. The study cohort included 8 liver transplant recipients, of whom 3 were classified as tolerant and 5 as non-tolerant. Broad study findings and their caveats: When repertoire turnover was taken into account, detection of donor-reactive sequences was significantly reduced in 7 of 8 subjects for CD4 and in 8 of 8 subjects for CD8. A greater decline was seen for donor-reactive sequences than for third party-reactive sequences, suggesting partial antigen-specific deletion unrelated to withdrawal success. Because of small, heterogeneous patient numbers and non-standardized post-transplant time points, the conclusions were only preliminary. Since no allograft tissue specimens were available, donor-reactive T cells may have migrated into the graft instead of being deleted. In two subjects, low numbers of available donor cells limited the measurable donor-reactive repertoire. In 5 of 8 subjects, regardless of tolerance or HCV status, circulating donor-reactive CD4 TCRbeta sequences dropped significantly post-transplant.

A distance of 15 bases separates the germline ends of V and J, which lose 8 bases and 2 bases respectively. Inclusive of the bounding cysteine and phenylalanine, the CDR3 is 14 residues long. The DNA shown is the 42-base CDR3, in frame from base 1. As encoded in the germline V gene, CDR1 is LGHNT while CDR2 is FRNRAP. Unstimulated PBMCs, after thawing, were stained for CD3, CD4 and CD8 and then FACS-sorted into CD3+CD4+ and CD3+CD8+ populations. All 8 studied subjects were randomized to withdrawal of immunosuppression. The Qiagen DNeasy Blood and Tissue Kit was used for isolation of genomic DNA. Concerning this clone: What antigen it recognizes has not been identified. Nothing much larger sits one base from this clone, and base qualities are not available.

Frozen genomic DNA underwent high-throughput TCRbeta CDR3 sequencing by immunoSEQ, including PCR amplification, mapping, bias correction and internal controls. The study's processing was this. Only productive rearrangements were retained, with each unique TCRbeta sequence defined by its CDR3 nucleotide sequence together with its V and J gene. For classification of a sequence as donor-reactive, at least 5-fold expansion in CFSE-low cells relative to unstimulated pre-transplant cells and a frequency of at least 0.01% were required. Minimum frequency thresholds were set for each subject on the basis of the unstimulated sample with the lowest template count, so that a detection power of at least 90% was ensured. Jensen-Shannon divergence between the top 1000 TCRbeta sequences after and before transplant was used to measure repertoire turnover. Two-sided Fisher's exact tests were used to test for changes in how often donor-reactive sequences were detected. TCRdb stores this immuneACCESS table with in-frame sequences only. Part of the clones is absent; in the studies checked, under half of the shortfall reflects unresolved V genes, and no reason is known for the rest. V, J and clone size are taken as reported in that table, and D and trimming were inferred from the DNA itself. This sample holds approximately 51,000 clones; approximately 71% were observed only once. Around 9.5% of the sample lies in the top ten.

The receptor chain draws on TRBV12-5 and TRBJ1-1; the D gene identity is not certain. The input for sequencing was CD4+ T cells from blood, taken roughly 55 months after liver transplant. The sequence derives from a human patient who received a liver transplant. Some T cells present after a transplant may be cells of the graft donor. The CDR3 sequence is CASSPGASNTEAFF. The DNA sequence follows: TGTGCTAGTTCGCCTGGCGCATCAAACACTGAAGCTTTCTTT.